The 8 T cell receptor beta chains below were found in one sample sequenced in a study of draining lymph node invasion in breast cancer. TCRdb ran MiXCR on the bulk RNA-seq reads and lists one entry per CDR3 protein. This table holds over 3,000 distinct CDR3 sequences, approximately 78% found once. Cells sorted as CD4+ CD45RA- CD25- were taken as memory conventional CD4 T cells. Sequencing input: sorted memory CD4+ effector T cells from a lymph node. These receptors came from a female donor with luminal breast cancer.

The chain carries TRBV4-3 and TRBJ2-3; 9 positions agree with TRBD1. J lost 4 bases, V lost 0 bases, and 8 bases had no gene match. Germline-derived CDR1 and CDR2 are LGHNA and YSLEER. This CDR3 has 17 amino acids. CDR3 residues: CASSQDLTGTGPDTQYF. DNA of the CDR3: TGCGCCAGCAGCCAAGATTTGACCGGGACAGGGCCAGATACGCAGTATTTT.

The chain joins TRBV28 to TRBJ1-1; 7 nucleotides agree with TRBD1. Germline lookup yields CDR1 MDHEN and CDR2 SYDVKM. Trimming at V came to 8 bases and at J to 8 bases, leaving 20 bases not matched to a gene. This CDR3 contains 16 residues. This chain's CDR3 is CASCPVGDSWRLEAFF. The CDR3 DNA is TGTGCCAGCTGCCCAGTAGGGGACAGCTGGCGGTTAGAAGCTTTCTTT.

The V and J genes are TRBV5-1 and TRBJ2-7; 8 bases agree with TRBD1. CDR3 length: 14 residues. Germline lookup yields CDR1 SGHRS and CDR2 YFSETQ. The trim removed 4 bases at V and 0 bases at J, leaving 3 bases unmatched. CDR3 DNA: TGCGCCAGCAGCCGACAGGGGAGCTCCTACGAGCAGTACTTC. Its protein is CASSRQGSSYEQYF.

The chain links TRBV5-1 to TRBJ1-1, with a possible D match to TRBD1 (5 bases). V lost 0 bases and J 5 bases, leaving 14 bases between the germline ends. The CDR3 contains 15 residues. The germline V gene has CDR1 SGHRS and CDR2 YFSETQ. The CDR3 nucleotides read TGCGCCAGCAGCTTGGGACGCCCGGGGGGGACTGAAGCTTTCTTT. Its translation: CASSLGRPGGTEAFF.

CDR3 nucleotide sequence: TGCGCCAGCAGCTATTTAAGTAGCTCCTACGAGCAGTACTTC. It yields the protein CASSYLSSSYEQYF. The chain carries TRBV5-1 and TRBJ2-7, with D unresolved. The CDR3 contains 14 residues. Trimming took off 3 bases at V and 0 bases at J, with 10 bases between the two ends. Germline V CDR1 and CDR2: SGHRS, YFSETQ. Full variable domain (remainder filled in from reference TRBV5-1 and TRBJ2-7): KAGVTQTPRYLIKTRGQQVTLSCSPISGHRSVSWYQQTPGQGLQFLFEYFSETQRNKGNFPGRFSGRQFSNSRSEMNVSTLELGDSALYLCASSYLSSSYEQYFGPGTRLTVT.

The genes are TRBV5-1 and TRBJ2-2; 9 nucleotides match TRBD1. V dropped 1 base and J dropped 6; count of bases not matched to a gene: 16. The CDR3 runs to 19 residues. CDR1 is SGHRS, CDR2 YFSETQ, per germline. CDR3 amino acids: CASSLTTGGLGGGAGELFF. The DNA of the CDR3 is TGCGCCAGCAGCTTGACCACAGGGGGCTTAGGAGGTGGTGCCGGGGAGCTGTTTTTT.

The chain recombines TRBV7-6 with TRBJ2-3; possibly TRBD2 for D (7 bases). The germline V gene has CDR1 SGHVS and CDR2 FNYEAQ. This CDR3 region has 15 residues. With 3 bases removed from V and 0 bases from J, the gap between germline ends came to 10 bases. CDR3 protein: CASSLAGASTDTQYF. CDR3 coding DNA: TGTGCCAGCAGCTTGGCGGGGGCCAGCACAGATACGCAGTATTTT.

Worth noting for this clonotype: Relative to the germline gene, one junction end is altered; a read error may explain this. The chain is built from TRBV9 and TRBJ1-4; D perhaps matches TRBD1 (6 bases). The V gene's germline CDR1 is SGDLS and CDR2 YYNGEE. CDR3 length equals 14 residues. The CDR3: CASSAGGRAEKLFF. The CDR3 DNA is TGTGCCAGCAGCGCCGGGGGCAGGGCTGAAAAACTGTTTTTC.